Listed below are T cell receptor beta chains from one sample, sequenced in a study of Ad26.COV2.S vaccination and SARS-CoV-2 variants. Clones were read by immunoSEQ multiplex PCR, and TCRdb kept only the in-frame ones, dropping some. Among roughly 350,000 clones listed, more than 75% were seen once. Material: peripheral blood, obtained in a trial of Ad26.COV2.S vaccine versus placebo. The source of these receptors is a person aged 18 to 59 who received the Ad26.COV2.S COVID-19 vaccine or a placebo. Both conserved end residues are part of each CDR3. Each record gives: V gene, J gene, D gene, clone size, CDR3 DNA, CDR3 protein. A D gene is named only where the DNA matches it firmly. Part of the rows lack a size; the others show once, few, many or a class for expanded clones.

TRBV5-1	TRBJ1-6	.	.	TGCGCCAGCAGCTTGGACCCCCCGGACAACAATTCACCCCTCCACTTT	CASSLDPPDNNSPLHF
TRBV6-5	TRBJ2-1	TRBD2	.	TGTGCCAGCAGTTACGGGACTAGCGGCTCCTACAATGAGCAGTTCTTC	CASSYGTSGSYNEQFF
TRBV18	TRBJ1-4	.	.	TGTGCCAGCTCACCGAGTGAAAATGAAAAACTGTTTTTT	CASSPSENEKLFF
TRBV2	TRBJ1-2	.	.	TGTGCCAGCAGTGGTATGTTTCGGGGGACACTTTTCTATGGCTACACCTTC	CASSGMFRGTLFYGYTF
TRBV6-5	TRBJ1-3	.	few	TGTGCCAGCAGTTCTCCGGGCTCTGGAAACACCATATATTTT	CASSSPGSGNTIYF
TRBV5-5	TRBJ2-3	TRBD1	.	TGTGCCAGCAGCATACGGACAGGATGGGATACGCAGTATTTT	CASSIRTGWDTQYF
TRBV5-6	TRBJ1-1	.	few	TGTGCCAGCAGCTTGAGGACTGAAGCTTTCTTT	CASSLRTEAFF
TRBV7-2	TRBJ2-3	.	once	TGTGCCAGCAGGGTCGGTAGATCAGATACGCAGTATTTT	CASRVGRSDTQYF
TRBV7-2	TRBJ2-7	.	few	TGTGCCAGCAGCTTATCGGCCAGCAGCTACGAGCAGTACTTC	CASSLSASSYEQYF
TRBV5-1	TRBJ2-2	TRBD1	.	TGCGCCAGCAGCCCTCACTGGGACAGGGACACCGGGGAGCTGTTTTTT	CASSPHWDRDTGELFF
TRBV5-4	TRBJ2-3	TRBD1	.	TGTGCCAGCAGCTCGGGACAGGGGAAGACAGATACGCAGTATTTT	CASSSGQGKTDTQYF
TRBV11-2	TRBJ2-1	.	.	TGTGCCAGCAGCTTAGGGGGGGTCCGGGGGAGCTCCTACAATGAGCAGTTCTTC	CASSLGGVRGSSYNEQFF
TRBV3-1/TRBV3-2	TRBJ1-3	.	.	TGTGCCAGCAGTTTGATCTCTGGAAACACCATATATTTT	CASSLISGNTIYF
TRBV5-4	TRBJ2-3	TRBD1	.	TGTGCCAGCAGCTTCGACAGGGTAGATACGCAGTATTTT	CASSFDRVDTQYF
TRBV6-5	TRBJ1-2	TRBD1	.	TGTGCCAGTAAATTGGGACAGGCCTATGGCTACACCTTC	CASKLGQAYGYTF
TRBV7-3	TRBJ2-3	.	.	TGTGCCAGCAGACAACGGGGAGTTAGCACAGATACGCAGTATTTT	CASRQRGVSTDTQYF